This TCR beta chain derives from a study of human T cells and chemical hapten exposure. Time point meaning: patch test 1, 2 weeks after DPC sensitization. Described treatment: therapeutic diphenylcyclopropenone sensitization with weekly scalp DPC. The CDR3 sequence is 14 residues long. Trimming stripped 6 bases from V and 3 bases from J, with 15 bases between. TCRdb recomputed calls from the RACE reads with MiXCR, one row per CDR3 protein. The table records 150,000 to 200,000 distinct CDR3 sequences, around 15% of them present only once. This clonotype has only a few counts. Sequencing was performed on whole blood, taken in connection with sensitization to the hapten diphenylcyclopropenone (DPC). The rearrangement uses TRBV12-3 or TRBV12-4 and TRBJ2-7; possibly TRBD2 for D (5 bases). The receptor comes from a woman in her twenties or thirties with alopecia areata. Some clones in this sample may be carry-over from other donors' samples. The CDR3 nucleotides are TGTGCCAGCAGCGTTTCGGGGTCCAACTACGAGCAGTACTTC. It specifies CASSVSGSNYEQYF.